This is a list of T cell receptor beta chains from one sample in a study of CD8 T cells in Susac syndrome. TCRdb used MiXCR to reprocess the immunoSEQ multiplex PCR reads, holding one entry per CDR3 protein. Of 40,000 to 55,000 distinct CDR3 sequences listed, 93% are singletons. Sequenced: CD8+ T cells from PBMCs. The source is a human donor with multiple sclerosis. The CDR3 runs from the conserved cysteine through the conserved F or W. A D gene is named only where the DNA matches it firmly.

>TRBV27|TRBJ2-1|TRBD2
CASSLISGGSYNEQFF
TGTGCCAGCAGTTTAATTAGCGGGGGTTCCTACAATGAGCAGTTCTTC
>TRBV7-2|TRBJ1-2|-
CASSLIGGHSGGYTF
TGTGCCAGCAGCTTGATTGGGGGGCACTCAGGTGGCTACACCTTC
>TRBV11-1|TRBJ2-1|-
CASSSKGRGHRGGISYNEQFF
TGTGCCAGCAGTTCTAAAGGGAGGGGGCATCGCGGGGGGATCTCCTACAATGAGCAGTTCTTC
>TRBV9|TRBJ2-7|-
CASSVGDSSYEQYF
TGTGCCAGCAGCGTAGGTGACAGCTCCTACGAGCAGTACTTC
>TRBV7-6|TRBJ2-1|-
CASSLSPTGEQFF
TGTGCCAGCAGCTTATCCCCTACAGGCGAGCAGTTCTTC
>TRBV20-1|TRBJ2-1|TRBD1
CSASSRDRPRWSSYNEQFF
TGCAGTGCTAGCAGCCGGGACAGGCCCCGCTGGAGCTCCTACAATGAGCAGTTCTTC
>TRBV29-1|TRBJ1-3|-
CSVEVGGYTIYF
TGCAGCGTTGAAGTTGGGGGATACACCATATATTTT
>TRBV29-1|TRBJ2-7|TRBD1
CSVPGGSYEQYF
TGCAGCGTCCCAGGGGGCTCCTACGAGCAGTACTTC
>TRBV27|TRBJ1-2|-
CASSYQGGYGYTF
TGTGCCAGCAGTTACCAGGGCGGGTATGGCTACACCTTC
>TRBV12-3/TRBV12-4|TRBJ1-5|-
CASRDRNSNQPQHF
TGTGCCAGCAGAGACAGGAATAGCAATCAGCCCCAGCATTTT